The sequence of this T cell receptor beta chain was determined in a study of shared clonotypes between healthy human individuals. Data came from immunoSEQ multiplex PCR; TCRdb stores just in-frame clones and leaves some out. The sample lists about 680,000 clones, more than 70% occurring once. Germline CDR1 is GTSNPN and CDR2 is SVGIG (reference sequence). The CDR3 is 14 residues long. V was pared by 2 bases and J by 2 bases, with 10 bases between. Each sample came from a Caucasian adult donor living in Nashville, Tennessee. Sequences were obtained from memory CD4+ T cells sorted from blood. Stated subset: CD45RA-negative fraction. The TCR originated in a woman aged 30 to 39 in good health. The chain has TRBV30 and TRBJ2-1, with TRBD1 as a possible D gene (5 bases). This CDR3 is CAWSFSRAYNEQFF. In DNA form, the CDR3 reads TGTGCCTGGAGTTTCTCCAGGGCCTACAATGAGCAGTTCTTC.